The present T cell receptor (beta chain) was sequenced within a study of blood T cell repertoires in COVID-19. Germline values: CDR1 SGHTA, CDR2 FQGTGA. The CDR3 loop spans 13 amino acids. The junction had 0 bases not matched to a gene; V was cut back by 3 bases and J by 3 bases. The repertoire was sequenced with immunoSEQ multiplex PCR; TCRdb's copy has only in-frame clones and lacks some. Among 200,000 to 250,000 clones listed, approximately 86% were seen once. This chain links TRBV7-3 with TRBJ1-2, with 8 bases identical to TRBD1. Input material: PBMCs or T cells enriched from blood (not recorded which). The sequence was collected from a woman in her forties or fifties with acute COVID-19. The CDR3, as DNA: TGTGCCAGCAGCTTGGACAGGGACTATGGCTACACCTTC. Translated, it gives CASSLDRDYGYTF.